A single sample is the source of the 18 T cell receptor beta chains below, sequenced in a study of beta chain features in type 1 diabetes. As every portion of the isolated RNA was reverse transcribed, the sequencing read expressed TCRB transcripts. Clones were sequenced by immunoSEQ multiplex PCR, and TCRdb holds only the in-frame ones, with some missing. The sample lists some 350,000 clones; approximately 12% were seen once. Their recognized antigens are unknown. The study, taken as a whole, reports: Patients with Type 1 diabetes showed moderately but significantly shorter TCRB CDR3s in all four CD4+ subsets.

Input material: naive CD4+ T cells from blood. All receptors come from a woman aged 18-29 years with type 1 diabetes.

The chain employs TRBV2 and TRBJ2-4; perhaps TRBD2 as D (5 bases). This CDR3 region has 13 residues. V was shortened by 8 bases and J by 7 bases, with 15 bases between the two germline ends. Germline values: CDR1 SNHLY, CDR2 FYNNEI. The chain's CDR3 is CASGLREANIQYF. CDR3 sequence (DNA): TGTGCCAGCGGACTTCGTGAAGCGAACATTCAGTACTTC.

The CDR3 is CASSSGIAGQGFGVGQYV. The CDR3 DNA reads as TGTGCCAGCAGCTCAGGAATTGCGGGACAGGGTTTCGGGGTTGGGCAGTACGTC. This chain uses TRBV5-4 with TRBJ2-7, with 9 bases that match TRBD1. Germline CDR1 reads SGHNT; CDR2 reads YYREEE (reference sequence). The ends lost 3 bases at V and 9 bases at J; junction bases unmatched: 22. The CDR3 runs to 18 residues.

This clone was seen a handful of times. J is TRBJ2-7 and V is TRBV6-5; TRBD1 aligns across 7 bases. The CDR3 length is 14 residues. V dropped 6 bases and J dropped 6; count of bases not matched to a gene: 11. Germline V gene sequence: CDR1 MNHEY, CDR2 SVGAGI. The CDR3 sequence: CASSAGGRDGEQYV. The CDR3 coding sequence is TGTGCCAGCAGCGCAGGGGGAAGGGACGGCGAGCAGTACGTC.

This clone was seen many times. The chain couples TRBV23-1 to TRBJ1-4, with a weak D call TRBD1 (5 bases). TRBV23-1 is labeled an ORF, and its function is uncertain. V shed 8 bases and J shed 7 bases, with 20 bases lying between them. The CDR3 runs to 15 residues. The CDR3 protein is CASGLPGTQIEKLFF. DNA for the CDR3: TGCGCCAGCGGTCTCCCCGGGACTCAGATTGAAAAACTGTTTTTT.

The chain uses TRBV29-1 and TRBJ2-5; D perhaps matches TRBD1 (6 bases). This CDR3 has 15 amino acids. Germline CDR1 and CDR2: SQVTM and ANQGSEA. Trimming cost V 0 bases and J 5 bases, with 16 bases left between them. The CDR3 DNA reads TGCAGCGTTGAAGAGGGTGGGGGCGGTGGGGAGACCCAGTACTTC. As protein: CSVEEGGGGGETQYF.

This sequence joins TRBV30 and TRBJ1-4, with D perhaps matching TRBD1 (5 bases). V was trimmed by 2 bases and J by 7 bases, leaving 14 bases between them. The CDR3 contains 14 residues. The germline CDR1 and CDR2 sequences are GTSNPN and SVGIG (reference sequence). In nucleotides, the CDR3 is TGTGCCTGGAGTATCAGGGATTTAAGTGAAAAACTGTTTTTT. This encodes CAWSIRDLSEKLFF.

A few counts support this clone. This sequence joins TRBV15 and TRBJ1-2; 7 bases are a match to TRBD1. J gave up 4 bases and V 11 bases, and 13 bases lay outside the gene matches. From germline, CDR1 is LNHNV and CDR2 YYDKDF (reference sequence). This CDR3 has 14 amino acids. The CDR3 DNA reads as TGTGCCTCACGGACCGACAGGGCAGCCTATGGCTACACCTTC. Its translation is CASRTDRAAYGYTF.

This clone was counted between two and nine times. The chain is built from TRBV2 and TRBJ2-1, with D tentatively TRBD1 (6 bases). The CDR3 covers 11 residues. V was clipped by 6 bases and J by 10 bases, with 10 bases between them. Germline lookup yields CDR1 SNHLY and CDR2 FYNNEI. CDR3 bases: TGTGCCAGCAGCCCCGGGACAGAGCAGTTCTTC. Amino acids: CASSPGTEQFF.

This sequence joins TRBV18 and TRBJ2-1; possibly TRBD2 for D (5 bases). The V end lost 4 bases, the J end lost 5 bases, and 18 bases lay between the germline ends. The CDR3 length is 16 residues. Per germline, CDR1 KGHSH and CDR2 LQKENI. DNA of the CDR3: TGTGCCAGCTCACGCGCGCTAGTCGCCGGGGACAATGAGCAGTTCTTC. Translating it yields CASSRALVAGDNEQFF.

This clone was seen ten or more times. This chain connects TRBV23-1 to TRBJ2-7, with D hard to call. TRBV23-1 belongs to the ORF category, with a function that is uncertain. V shed 0 bases and J shed 4 bases, with 16 bases lying between them. CDR3 length: 16 residues. This CDR3 is CASSQSCPGSSYEQYV. CDR3 coding DNA: TGCGCCAGCAGTCAATCGTGTCCGGGTTCGTCATACGAGCAGTACGTC.

There are a few counts of this clone. This specimen includes other DNA sequences encoding the same CDR3. The rearrangement links TRBV28 to TRBJ2-2, with D maybe TRBD1 (5 bases). CDR3 length: 14 residues. The germline V gene has CDR1 MDHEN and CDR2 SYDVKM. The V and J ends lost 4 bases and 1 base respectively, with 7 bases between them. In DNA, the CDR3 is TGTGCCAGCAGTTCTGGACAGAACACCGGGGAGCTGTTTTTT. It yields the protein CASSSGQNTGELFF.

This clone was picked up a small number of times. This chain uses TRBV4-3 with TRBJ2-1, with a tentative D call TRBD2 (6 bases). The length of the CDR3 is 15 residues. Germline V CDR1 and CDR2: LGHNA, YSLEER. V was pared by 1 base and J by 7 bases, with 14 bases between. CDR3 sequence: CASSQVWLRGNEQFF. The CDR3 nucleotides are TGCGCCAGCAGCCAAGTTTGGCTACGGGGGAATGAGCAGTTCTTC.

The chain uses TRBV18 and TRBJ2-1, with D tentatively TRBD1 (6 bases). Germline CDR1 reads KGHSH; CDR2 reads LQKENI. The CDR3 extends over 20 amino acids. Trimming pared 1 base from V and 5 bases from J, leaving 27 bases between. The CDR3 sequence is CASSPRASGRGPKVHNEQFF. As DNA, the CDR3 is TGTGCCAGCTCACCACGGGCGTCTGGCAGGGGACCTAAAGTGCACAATGAGCAGTTCTTC.

Only a few counts were recorded for this clone. V usage is TRBV18 and J usage is TRBJ2-1, with 10 bases that match TRBD2. The CDR3 totals 16 residues. Germline CDR1 reads KGHSH; CDR2 reads LQKENI. After removal of 5 bases from V and 6 bases from J, the junction contained 10 bases not matched to a gene. CDR3 nucleotide sequence: TGTGCCAGCTCAGCTCCTAGCGGGAGTTTGCCCAATGAGCAGTTCTTC. Translating it yields CASSAPSGSLPNEQFF.

This chain uses TRBV30 with TRBJ2-3; no definite D call. V lost 2 bases and J 1 base, leaving 13 bases between the germline ends. There are 15 residues in the CDR3. Germline CDR1 GTSNPN, CDR2 SVGIG (reference sequence). The CDR3 region is CAWSSYNLGTDTQYF. In DNA, the CDR3 is TGTGCCTGGAGTTCGTATAACCTAGGCACAGATACGCAGTATTTT.

This clone was detected a few times. V gene TRBV25-1 combines with J gene TRBJ2-1, with TRBD2 identical over 14 bases. The CDR3 is 16 residues long. The V gene end was trimmed by 4 bases and the J gene end by 6 bases; junction bases not matched to a gene: 5. Germline V CDR1 and CDR2: MGHDK, SYGVNS. The CDR3 nucleotides read TGTGCCAGCAGTGGACGGACTAGCGGGAGGAGCAATGAGCAGTTCTTC. This encodes CASSGRTSGRSNEQFF.

Only a few counts were recorded for this clone. The chain couples TRBV4-3 to TRBJ2-5; 9 positions match TRBD2. Germline values: CDR1 LGHNA, CDR2 YSLEER. The V and J ends lost 1 base and 1 base, in that order; junction bases with no gene match: 4. This CDR3 has 16 amino acids. In nucleotides, the CDR3 is TGCGCCAGCAGCCAAGGGCTAGCGGGATTCCAAGAGACCCAGTACTTC. This translates into CASSQGLAGFQETQYF.

This clone showed up just a few times. J is TRBJ2-3 and V is TRBV5-4; no clear D gene. V lost 4 bases to trimming and J lost 8 bases, with 23 bases between them. The CDR3 sequence is 16 residues long. Germline values: CDR1 SGHNT, CDR2 YYREEE (reference sequence). CDR3 nucleotide sequence: TGTGCCAGCAGCCTACGACTCGCTACCTCCCTGGGTACGCAGTATTTT. Translation gives CASSLRLATSLGTQYF.